Reported below is one TCR beta chain. The specificity of this receptor is unknown. No much larger clone exists at a distance of one base, and base qualities are not known. The sample originates from a study of blood T cell repertoires in COVID-19 (TCRdb year 2020). Describing the broader study: For ImmuneRACE Cohort 3, a participant was defined as recovered based on two consecutive negative NP/OP PCR tests, clearance by a healthcare professional, or resolution of symptoms. The samples were drawn from the first 160 participants of the ongoing ImmuneRACE study and from under 1,500 subjects provided by 6 global collaborators. The prospective study material was composed of cDNA or gDNA derived from T cells, B-cell-depleted T cells, or PBMCs. Deeply sampled blood TCRbeta repertoires from subjects exposed to, actively infected with, or recovered from COVID-19 were included in the dataset. Where available, HLA class I and class II types were taken from metadata supplied by the sample provider and were not determined by assay-based typing. The collaborator samples originated in the United States, Italy and Spain and spanned the acute and convalescent phases of COVID-19. The sample metadata nearly always contained a de-identified subject ID, COVID-19 status, age in years and sex. A freely available public database, intended as a resource for researchers studying the immune response to SARS-CoV-2, is where the repertoires were released. General conclusions and limits of the study: How much clinical and demographic metadata was included differed by source and by participant, and the metadata was provided uncurated.

TCRbeta CDR3 regions were amplified from genomic DNA by means of the immunoSEQ Assay, a bias-controlled multiplex PCR. For the original study's pipeline: Within the assay, amplification of reference gene primers was used to estimate how many nucleated cells each sample contained. To quantify the absolute abundance of each unique TCRbeta CDR3 rearrangement, sequence reads were collapsed and filtered. Productive Simpson clonality was computed per sample as the square root of Simpson's diversity index over productive rearrangements. Held by TCRdb, this immuneACCESS table contains in-frame sequences only and omits some clones. Under half of the omission traces to an unresolved V gene where checked; the cause of the rest is unknown. The V and J calls and clone size come from that table; D and trimming were worked out from the DNA. This sample gives about 170,000 clones in total; 70% to 85% of them show up just once. The biggest ten clones account for roughly 20% of the sample.

Enrolling through a virtual design, the prospective study's participants ranged in age from about 18 to 89 years and lived across 24 United States geographic areas. In the prospective study, cohorts were assigned on the basis of participant-reported clinical history obtained from a screening survey and a study questionnaire. In the prospective study, mobile phlebotomists collected whole blood, serum and a nasopharyngeal or oropharyngeal swab from each participant. Over an approximately 2-month period, participants in the prospective study had the option of providing additional blood draws and questionnaires. Blood samples from the prospective study were shipped frozen or at room temperature prior to DNA extraction. The CDR3 contains 14 residues, cysteine and phenylalanine counted. Only the CDR3 DNA is retained, 42 bases long and in frame from the first base. For CDR1 and CDR2, the germline V gene lists MDHEN and SYDVKM. Cut back by 6 bases and 3 bases, the V and J ends lie 12 bases apart.

Source material: PBMCs or T cells enriched from blood (not recorded which). The chain uses TRBV28 and TRBJ2-1, with the D segment identity uncertain. The TCR comes from a woman between 65 and 79 years old in a cohort exposed to, infected with or recovered from COVID-19 (not recorded which). The DNA is as follows: TGTGCCAGCAGCTACGACTCGAGCTACAATGAGCAGTTCTTC. It translates to CASSYDSSYNEQFF.